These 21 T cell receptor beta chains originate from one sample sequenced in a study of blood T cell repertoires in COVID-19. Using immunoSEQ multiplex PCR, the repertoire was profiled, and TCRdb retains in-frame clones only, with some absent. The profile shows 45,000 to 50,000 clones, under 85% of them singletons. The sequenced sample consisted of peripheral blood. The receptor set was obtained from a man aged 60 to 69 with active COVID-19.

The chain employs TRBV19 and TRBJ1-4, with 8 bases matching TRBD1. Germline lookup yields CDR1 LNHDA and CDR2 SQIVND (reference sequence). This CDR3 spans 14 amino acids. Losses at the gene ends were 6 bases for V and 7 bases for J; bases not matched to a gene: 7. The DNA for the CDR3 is TGTGCCAGTAGCCCGGGACAGGTTTTTGAAAAACTGTTTTTT. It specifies CASSPGQVFEKLFF.

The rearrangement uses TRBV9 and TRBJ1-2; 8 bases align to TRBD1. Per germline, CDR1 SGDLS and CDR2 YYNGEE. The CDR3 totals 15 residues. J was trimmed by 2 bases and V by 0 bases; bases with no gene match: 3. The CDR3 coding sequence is TGTGCCAGCAGCGTAGAGGGACAGGCAAACTATGGCTACACCTTC. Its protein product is CASSVEGQANYGYTF.

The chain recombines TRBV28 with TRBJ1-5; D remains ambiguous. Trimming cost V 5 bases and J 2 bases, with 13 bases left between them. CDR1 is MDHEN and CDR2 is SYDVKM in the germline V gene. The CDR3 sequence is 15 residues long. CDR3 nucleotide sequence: TGTGCCAGCAGTCCTCTCCCCTCTGGCAATCAGCCCCAGCATTTT. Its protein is CASSPLPSGNQPQHF.

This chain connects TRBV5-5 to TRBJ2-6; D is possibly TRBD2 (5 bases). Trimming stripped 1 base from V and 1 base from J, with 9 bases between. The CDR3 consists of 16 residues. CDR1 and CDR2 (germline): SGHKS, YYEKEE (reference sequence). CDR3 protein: CASSLYGGSGANVLTF. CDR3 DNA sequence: TGTGCCAGCAGCTTGTATGGAGGTTCTGGGGCCAACGTCCTGACTTTC.

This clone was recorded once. CDR3 bases: TGTGCCAGCAGCTTAGGGACTACAGGAGAGACCCAGTACTTC. As protein: CASSLGTTGETQYF. J is TRBJ2-5 and V is TRBV7-8; a possible D gene is TRBD2 (6 bases). V dropped 1 base and J dropped 4 bases, with 10 bases sitting between them. This CDR3 region has 14 residues. The germline V gene has CDR1 SGHVS and CDR2 FQNEAQ.

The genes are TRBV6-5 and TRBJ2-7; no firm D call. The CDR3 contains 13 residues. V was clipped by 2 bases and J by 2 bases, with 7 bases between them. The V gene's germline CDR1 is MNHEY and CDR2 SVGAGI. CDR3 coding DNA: TGTGCCAGCAGTTACAACAGCCCCTACGAGCAGTACTTC. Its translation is CASSYNSPYEQYF.

CDR3 sequence (DNA): TGTGCCAGCAGCTTAAGGGTCTACGACAGGGGATTGGATGAGCAGTTCTTC. Amino acids: CASSLRVYDRGLDEQFF. The V call is TRBV7-8, the J call TRBJ2-1; 8 nucleotides agree with TRBD1. CDR1 SGHVS and CDR2 FQNEAQ come from the germline V gene. The length of the CDR3 is 17 residues. The V and J ends lost 2 bases and 8 bases, in that order; junction bases with no gene match: 14. Together with reference TRBV7-8 and TRBJ2-1, the CDR3 gives the full variable domain: GAGVSQSPRYKVAKRGQDVALRCDPISGHVSLFWYQQALGQGPEFLTYFQNEAQLDKSGLPSDRFFAERPEGSVSTLKIQRTQQEDSAVYLCASSLRVYDRGLDEQFFGPGTRLTVL.

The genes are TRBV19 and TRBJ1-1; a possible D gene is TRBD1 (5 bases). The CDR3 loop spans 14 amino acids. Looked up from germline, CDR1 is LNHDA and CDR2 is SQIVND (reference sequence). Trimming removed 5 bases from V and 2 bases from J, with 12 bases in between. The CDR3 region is CASSAQGINTEAFF. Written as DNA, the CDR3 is TGTGCCAGTAGTGCTCAGGGAATTAACACTGAAGCTTTCTTT.

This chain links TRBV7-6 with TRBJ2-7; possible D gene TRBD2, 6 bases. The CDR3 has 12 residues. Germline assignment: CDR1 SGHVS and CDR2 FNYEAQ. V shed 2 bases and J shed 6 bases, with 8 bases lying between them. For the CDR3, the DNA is TGTGCCAGCAGCTTAAGAGCGGGCGAGCAGTACTTC. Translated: CASSLRAGEQYF.

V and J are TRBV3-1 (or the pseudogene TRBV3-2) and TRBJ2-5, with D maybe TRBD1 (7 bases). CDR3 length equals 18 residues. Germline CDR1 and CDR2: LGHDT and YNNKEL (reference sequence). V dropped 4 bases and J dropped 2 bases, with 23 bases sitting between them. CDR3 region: CASSPPGGQGVSQETQYF. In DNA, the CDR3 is TGTGCCAGCAGCCCCCCAGGAGGGCAGGGGGTTTCACAAGAGACCCAGTACTTC.

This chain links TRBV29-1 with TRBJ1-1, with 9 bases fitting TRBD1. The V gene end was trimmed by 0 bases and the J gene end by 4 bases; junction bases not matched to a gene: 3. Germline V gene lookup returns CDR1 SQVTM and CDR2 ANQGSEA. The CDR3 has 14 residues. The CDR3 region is CSVEDSTGGTEAFF. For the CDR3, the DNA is TGCAGCGTTGAAGATTCGACAGGGGGCACTGAAGCTTTCTTT.

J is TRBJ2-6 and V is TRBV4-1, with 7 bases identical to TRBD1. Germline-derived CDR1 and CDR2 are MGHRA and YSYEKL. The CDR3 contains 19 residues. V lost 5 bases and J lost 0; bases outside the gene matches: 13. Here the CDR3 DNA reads TGCGCCAGCAGCTATGCATCAGGGGGAAAGATCTCTGGGGCCAACGTCCTGACTTTC. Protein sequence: CASSYASGGKISGANVLTF.

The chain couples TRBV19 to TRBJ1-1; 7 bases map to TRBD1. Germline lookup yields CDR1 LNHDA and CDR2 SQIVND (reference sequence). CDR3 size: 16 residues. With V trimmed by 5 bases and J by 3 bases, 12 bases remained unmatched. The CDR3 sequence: CASSPRRGLMDTEAFF. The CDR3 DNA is TGTGCCAGTAGTCCCCGGAGGGGGCTTATGGACACTGAAGCTTTCTTT.

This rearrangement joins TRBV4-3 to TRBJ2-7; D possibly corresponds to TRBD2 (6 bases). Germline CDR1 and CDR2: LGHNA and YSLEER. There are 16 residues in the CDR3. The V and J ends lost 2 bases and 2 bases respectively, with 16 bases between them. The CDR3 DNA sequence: TGCGCCAGCAGCCAATATAAGGAAGGGAGGACCTACGAGCAGTACTTC. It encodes CASSQYKEGRTYEQYF.

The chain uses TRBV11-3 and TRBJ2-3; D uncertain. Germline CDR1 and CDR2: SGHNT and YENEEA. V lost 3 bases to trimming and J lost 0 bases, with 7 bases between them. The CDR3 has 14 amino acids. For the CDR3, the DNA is TGTGCCAGCAGCTTGGCCAGAAGCACAGATACGCAGTATTTT. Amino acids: CASSLARSTDTQYF.

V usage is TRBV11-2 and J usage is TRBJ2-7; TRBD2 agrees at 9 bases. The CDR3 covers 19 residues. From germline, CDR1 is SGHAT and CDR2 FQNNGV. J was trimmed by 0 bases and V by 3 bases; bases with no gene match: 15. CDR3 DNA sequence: TGTGCCAGCAGCTTTCCTATGGCAATAGCGGGAGAGGGCTCCTACGAGCAGTACTTC. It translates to CASSFPMAIAGEGSYEQYF.

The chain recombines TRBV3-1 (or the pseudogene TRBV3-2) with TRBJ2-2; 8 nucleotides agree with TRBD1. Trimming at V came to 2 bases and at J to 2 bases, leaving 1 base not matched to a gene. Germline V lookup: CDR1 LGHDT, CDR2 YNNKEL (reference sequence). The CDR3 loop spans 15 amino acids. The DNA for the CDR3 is TGTGCCAGCAGCCAACAGGGGGCAAACACCGGGGAGCTGTTTTTT. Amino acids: CASSQQGANTGELFF.

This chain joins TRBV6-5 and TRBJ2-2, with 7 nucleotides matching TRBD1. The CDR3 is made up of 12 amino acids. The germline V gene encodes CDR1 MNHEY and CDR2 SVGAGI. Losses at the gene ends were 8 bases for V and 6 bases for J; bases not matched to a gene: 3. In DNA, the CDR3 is TGTGCCAGCGAGGGGGCGGCCGGGGAGCTGTTTTTT. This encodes CASEGAAGELFF.

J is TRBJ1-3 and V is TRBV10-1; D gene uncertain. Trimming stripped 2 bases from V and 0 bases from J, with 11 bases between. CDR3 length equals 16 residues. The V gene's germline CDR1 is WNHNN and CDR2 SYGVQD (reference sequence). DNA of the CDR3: TGCGCCAGCAGTGAGCCGGGTAGGTTCTCTGGAAACACCATATATTTT. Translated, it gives CASSEPGRFSGNTIYF.

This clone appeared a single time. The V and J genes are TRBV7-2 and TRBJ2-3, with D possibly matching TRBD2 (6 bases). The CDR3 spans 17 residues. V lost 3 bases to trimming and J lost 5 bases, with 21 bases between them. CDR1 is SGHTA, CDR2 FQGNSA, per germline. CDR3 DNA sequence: TGTGCCAGCAGCTTCAAACTAGCCGCACCGAGGGGAGATACGCAGTATTTT. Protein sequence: CASSFKLAAPRGDTQYF.

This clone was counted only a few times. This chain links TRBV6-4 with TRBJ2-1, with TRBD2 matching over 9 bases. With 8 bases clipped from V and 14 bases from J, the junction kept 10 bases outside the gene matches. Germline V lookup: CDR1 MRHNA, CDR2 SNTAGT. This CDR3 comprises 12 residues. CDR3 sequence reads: CASLSAGGRKFF. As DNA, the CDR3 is TGTGCCAGCCTATCCGCGGGGGGGAGGAAGTTCTTC.